This T cell receptor (beta chain) stems from a study of shared clonotypes between healthy human individuals (dated by TCRdb to 2020 to 2022). As for the study more broadly: The cohort comprised a couple of women and a few men aged 18 to 49 years. Per donor, three plates each were used for CD4 naive and CD4 memory, two for CD8 naive, and one for CD8 memory. The study deeply sequenced blood TCR repertoires of five healthy adults to estimate repertoire size and the extent of clonotype sharing between individuals. To increase sequencing depth and limit assay-specific biases, TCR repertoire library preparation and sequencing were carried out by different laboratories using diverse techniques. Each donor's leukapheresis produced roughly between roughly 0.85 and 9.5 billion PBMCs. Results and caveats for the whole study, not just this receptor: Because the study included a small number of donors, the genetic and exposure-history diversity represented was limited. Sharing across several donors was observed for about 4.8% of naive CD4, 3% to 3.5% of naive CD8, 2% to 2.5% of memory CD4, and around 0.44% of memory CD8 clonotypes. Naive subsets generally had larger estimated clonotype richness than memory subsets. Based on pairwise subsampling, the degree of clonotype sharing among donors was expected to be affected by sequencing depth. Incomplete sequencing was indicated by rarefaction of sorted-subset datasets, despite the large sequencing depth. Clonotypes shared by all four sorted-subset donors showed higher generation probabilities than non-shared clonotypes. Sampling was restricted to blood, and TCR repertoires in tissues likely differ from the TCR repertoires found in blood.

V was cut back by 4 bases and J by 4 bases, leaving a gap of 14 bases between them. Via the germline V gene, CDR1 is SGHTA and CDR2 FQGNSA. The CDR3 starts with the cysteine, ends with the phenylalanine, and has 15 residues. Only the CDR3 portion is preserved as DNA: 45 bases, with reading frame beginning at the first base. Using the deep immunoSEQ assay, multiplex PCR amplified TCR CDR3 regions from genomic DNA. Extracted genomic DNA from each cell subset was spread evenly across all wells of several immunoSEQ 96-well plates, with each plate serving as a replicate. For sorted subsets, each replicate PCR was loaded with around 220 ng genomic DNA, equivalent to 30,000 to 35,000 T cell genomes. Purified libraries were measured with a Qubit 3.0 fluorometer, size-checked on a Bioanalyzer 2100, and measured again with the KAPA Library Quantification kit. Every immunoSEQ 96-well plate was sequenced on a separate single-read 150-cycle Illumina NextSeq 550 flow cell. Under the source paper's analysis protocol: Because the immunoSEQ output held only junctional sequences and lacked quality scores, the filtering could not match the filtering applied to full-length reads. Sequences were annotated with PyIR, a Python wrapper for IgBLAST v1.9, using IMGT germline references to assign V/J genes and CDR3. Any read was removed if the V/J assignment was weak (E-value above 1e-6), the CDR3 was missing, or the read contained stop codons, out-of-frame junctions, or ambiguous translated residues. A V3J clonotype was defined by an identical inferred V gene, J gene, and CDR3 amino acid sequence. To compute the percentage overlap between repertoires, the number of shared unique clonotypes was divided by the size of the smaller repertoire. Three approaches were used to assess repertoire richness: RTK rarefaction, the Chao1 estimator, and Recon v2.1 estimates of unobserved clonotypes. OLGA was used to compute generation probabilities for all TCRbeta clonotypes that the gDNA method yielded from a handful of donors. Not all clones reach the TCRdb copy of this immuneACCESS table, which keeps in-frame sequences only. Checked studies attribute under half of the gap to unresolved V genes and leave the rest unexplained. The DNA was the basis for D and trimming; V, J and clone size are from that table. This sample holds under 2.5 million clones; around 92% were observed only once. The ten top clones hold 0.3% to 0.4% of the sample.

As to this clone: What this receptor recognizes is not known. Base qualities are not at hand, and no much larger clone is one base apart.

Donors were healthy HIV-negative adults with no recently reported acute infections or vaccinations. Every donor was a Caucasian adult residing in Nashville, Tennessee, USA. CD4+ T cells were enriched by magnetic negative selection, after which naive cells were positively selected on CD45RA and the negative fraction was taken as the memory subset. Blood was collected by leukapheresis, and PBMCs were isolated by Ficoll-Histopaque density gradient centrifugation and then cryopreserved in liquid nitrogen vapor phase. Purity and quantity of every magnetically sorted T cell population were checked by analytical flow cytometry. From each sorted fraction, genomic DNA was isolated and quantified by UV absorbance on a Nanodrop 2000c.

This receptor was obtained from a young man in good health. Some clones in this sample may be carry-over from other donors' samples. Sequencing used naive CD4+ T cells from PBMCs. What the cell subset or site label conveys for this sample: CD45RA+ positively selected. This sequence uses TRBV7-2 and TRBJ1-5; a weak D assignment points to TRBD1 (5 bases agree). The encoded CDR3 is CASSSGSTVNQPQHF. The base sequence is TGTGCCAGCAGCTCGGGATCGACAGTGAATCAGCCCCAGCATTTT.